The TCR beta chain described here comes from a study of control samples from healthy donors and cancer patients. The assay was immunoSEQ multiplex PCR, and TCRdb's table has in-frame clones only and misses some. This sample has some 78,000 clones, with roughly 89% found just once. Germline trimming cut 4 bases from V and 1 base from J; bases unmatched to any gene: 7. Germline CDR1 LNHNV, CDR2 YYDKDF (reference sequence). The CDR3 spans 16 residues. The specimen sequenced was blood. The sequence derives from a woman in her fifties or sixties in good health. The rearrangement uses TRBV15 and TRBJ1-5; 7 bases are shared with TRBD1. The CDR3 nucleotides are TGTGCCACCAGCATAAGAGGGGGCCTGAGCAATCAGCCCCAGCATTTT. Residues: CATSIRGGLSNQPQHF.